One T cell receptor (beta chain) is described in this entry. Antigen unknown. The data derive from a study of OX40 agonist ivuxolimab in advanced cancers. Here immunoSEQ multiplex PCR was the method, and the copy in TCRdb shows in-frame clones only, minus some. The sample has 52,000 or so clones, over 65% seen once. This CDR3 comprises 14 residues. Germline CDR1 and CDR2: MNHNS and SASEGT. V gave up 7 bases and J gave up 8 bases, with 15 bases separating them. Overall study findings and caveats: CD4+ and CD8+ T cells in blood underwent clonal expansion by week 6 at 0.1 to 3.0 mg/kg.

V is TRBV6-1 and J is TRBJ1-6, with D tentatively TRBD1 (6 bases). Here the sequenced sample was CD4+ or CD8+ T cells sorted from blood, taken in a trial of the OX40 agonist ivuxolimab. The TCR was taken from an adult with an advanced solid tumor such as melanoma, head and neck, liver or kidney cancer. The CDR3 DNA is TGTGCCAGCAAAAAAACGGACAGCTATTCACCCCTCCACTTT. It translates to CASKKTDSYSPLHF.